The 9 T cell receptor beta chains below were found in one sample sequenced in a study of control samples from healthy donors and cancer patients. The protocol was immunoSEQ multiplex PCR, while the TCRdb copy is restricted to in-frame clones and leaves out a portion. The sample has 150,000 to 200,000 clones; just over 85% are singletons. The sequencing input was blood. The origin of the receptors is a woman aged 30 to 39 in good health.

The sample holds one count of this clone. The chain combines TRBV19 with TRBJ1-2; 9 bases line up with TRBD1. The CDR3 is 15 residues long. The germline V gene has CDR1 LNHDA and CDR2 SQIVND (reference sequence). Losses at the gene ends were 5 bases for V and 4 bases for J; bases not matched to a gene: 8. The CDR3 nucleotides read TGTGCCAGTAGTCACCGGGACAGGGTGGTCTATGGCTACACCTTC. It yields the protein CASSHRDRVVYGYTF.

The V call is TRBV3-1 (or the pseudogene TRBV3-2), the J call TRBJ2-5, with 12 positions matching TRBD2. V lost 4 bases to trimming and J lost 3 bases; unmatched junction nucleotides: 9. This CDR3 contains 17 residues. Germline V gene lookup returns CDR1 LGHDT and CDR2 YNNKEL (reference sequence). CDR3 coding DNA: TGTGCCAGCAGCCCGCGACTAGCGGGAGTAAGGAAAGAGACCCAGTACTTC. Translated: CASSPRLAGVRKETQYF.

V and J are TRBV6-5 and TRBJ1-5; D remains unclear. Germline CDR1 and CDR2: MNHEY and SVGAGI. V lost 8 bases and J lost 3, with 11 bases in between. The CDR3 length is 13 residues. CDR3 sequence: CASVVGINQPQHF. The DNA of the CDR3 is TGTGCCAGCGTCGTAGGAATCAATCAGCCCCAGCATTTT.

In its sample, this clone was seen once. The sample has other DNA sequences that encode this CDR3 too. The genes are TRBV2 and TRBJ1-2; 7 nucleotides line up with TRBD1. Trimming took 6 bases from V and 0 from J; bases not matched to a gene: 7. CDR1 and CDR2 (germline): SNHLY, FYNNEI. The CDR3 runs to 15 residues. CDR3 in amino acids: CASRGQFTSNYGYTF. The CDR3 DNA sequence: TGTGCCAGCAGGGGACAGTTCACTTCTAACTATGGCTACACCTTC.

J is TRBJ1-1 and V is TRBV14, with a possible D match to TRBD1 (5 bases). V dropped 0 bases and J dropped 0 bases, with 11 bases sitting between them. The V gene's germline CDR1 is SGHDN and CDR2 FVKESK. CDR3 length equals 16 residues. In DNA form, the CDR3 reads TGTGCCAGCAGCCAAGAGGGGGGGGGACTGAACACTGAAGCTTTCTTT. It specifies CASSQEGGGLNTEAFF.

V and J are TRBV11-2 and TRBJ2-7; 7 bases agree with TRBD2. The J segment lost 6 bases and the V segment lost 1 base, leaving 6 bases of the junction unmatched. CDR3 length: 14 amino acids. CDR1 is SGHAT, CDR2 FQNNGV, per germline. The chain's CDR3 is CASSLGGLAGEQYF. DNA of the CDR3: TGTGCCAGCAGCTTAGGTGGGTTAGCGGGCGAGCAGTACTTC. The variable domain in full, with the rest retrieved from reference TRBV11-2 and TRBJ2-7, is EAGVAQSPRYKIIEKRQSVAFWCNPISGHATLYWYQQILGQGPKLLIQFQNNGVVDDSQLPKDRFSAERLKGVDSTLKIQPAKLEDSAVYLCASSLGGLAGEQYFGPGTRLTVT.

The chain carries TRBV27 and TRBJ1-1, with 7 bases matching TRBD1. The V gene's germline CDR1 is MNHEY and CDR2 SMNVEV (reference sequence). Losses at the gene ends were 5 bases for V and 9 bases for J; bases not matched to a gene: 9. The CDR3 is 13 amino acids. CDR3 bases: TGTGCCAGCAGTCTACCGGGACAGCGAAAAGCTTTCTTT. It codes for CASSLPGQRKAFF.

The V and J genes are TRBV27 and TRBJ2-2; TRBD1 matches 7 bases. J was trimmed by 4 bases and V by 6 bases; bases with no gene match: 2. The CDR3 spans 13 residues. Germline V CDR1 and CDR2: MNHEY, SMNVEV (reference sequence). The CDR3 loop reads CASRHRGTGELFF. The CDR3 region has the DNA TGTGCCAGCAGACACAGGGGCACCGGGGAGCTGTTTTTT.

The rearrangement uses TRBV29-1 and TRBJ2-2, with 9 bases identical to TRBD1. The CDR3 extends over 14 amino acids. J lost 6 bases, V lost 6 bases, and 8 bases had no gene match. The V gene's germline CDR1 is SQVTM and CDR2 ANQGSEA. The CDR3 loop reads CSVGQGMVAGELFF. The CDR3 nucleotides read TGCAGCGTCGGACAGGGGATGGTGGCCGGGGAGCTGTTTTTT.